This TCR beta chain stems from a study of blood T cell repertoires in COVID-19. Background on the study: Sources were T cells, B-cell-depleted T cells, or PBMCs; the material itself was cDNA or gDNA.

From germline, CDR1 is MGHRA and CDR2 YSYEKL. The CDR3 runs 15 residues. J gave up 8 bases and V 2 bases, and 6 bases lay outside the gene matches. A single count supports this clone. Sequencing was performed with immunoSEQ multiplex PCR; in TCRdb, only in-frame clones are kept and a portion is missing. The sample includes 250,000 to 350,000 clones, approximately 91% of them seen just once. The source material was peripheral blood. The V call is TRBV4-1, the J call TRBJ2-3, with 11 bases aligning to TRBD2. The sequence came from a woman between 25 and 40 years old with COVID-19, enrolled during active disease. CDR3 DNA: TGCGCCAGCAGCCAACCGACTAGCGGGATGGGTACGCAGTATTTT. Protein: CASSQPTSGMGTQYF.